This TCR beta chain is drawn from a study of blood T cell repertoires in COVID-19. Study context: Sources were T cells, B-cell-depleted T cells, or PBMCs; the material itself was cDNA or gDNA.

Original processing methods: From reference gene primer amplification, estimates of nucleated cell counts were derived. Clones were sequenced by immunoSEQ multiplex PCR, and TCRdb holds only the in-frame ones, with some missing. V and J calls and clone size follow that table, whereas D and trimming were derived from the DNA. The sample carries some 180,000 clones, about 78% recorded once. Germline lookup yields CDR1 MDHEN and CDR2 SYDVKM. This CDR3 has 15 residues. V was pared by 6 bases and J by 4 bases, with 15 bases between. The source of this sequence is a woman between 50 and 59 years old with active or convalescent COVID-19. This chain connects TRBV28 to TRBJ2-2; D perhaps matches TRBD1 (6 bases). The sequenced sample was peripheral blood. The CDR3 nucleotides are TGTGCCAGCAGGGACGGACAGCTCTCCACCGGGGAGCTGTTTTTT. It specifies CASRDGQLSTGELFF. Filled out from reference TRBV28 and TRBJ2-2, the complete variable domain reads DVKVTQSSRYLVKRTGEKVFLECVQDMDHENMFWYRQDPGLGLRLIYFSYDVKMKEKGDIPEGYSVSREKKERFSLILESASTNQTSMYLCASRDGQLSTGELFFGEGSRLTVL.